The clone carrying this TCR beta chain came up many times. TCRdb used MiXCR to reprocess the RT-PCR reads, holding one entry per CDR3 protein. The repertoire holds more than 550,000 distinct CDR3 sequences, 12% to 15% seen once, with 3.6% in the top ten. From germline, CDR1 is SGHRS and CDR2 YFSETQ. The V and J ends lost 3 bases and 0 bases respectively, with 10 bases between them. The CDR3 loop spans 15 amino acids. This sequence joins TRBV5-1 and TRBJ2-1; D not resolved. The TCR sequence derives from a female donor in good health, serving as a healthy control. The sequencing input was memory CD4+ T cells from blood. The CDR3 is CASSSGSSSYNEQFF. In nucleotides, the CDR3 is TGCGCCAGCAGCTCCGGGTCTAGCTCCTACAATGAGCAGTTCTTC.